The clone carrying this T cell receptor beta chain was counted ten times or more. What it binds is unknown. Researchers prepared the TCRbeta library using unique molecular identifiers, the study reports. MiXCR, run by TCRdb on the PCR reads, gives a single entry per CDR3 protein. The data contain 350,000 to 500,000 distinct CDR3 sequences, over 40% of them singletons. The data were obtained in a study of T-cell reconstitution after alpha-beta-depleted transplantation in children. Study results and limitations: Alpha-beta T cells present about two months after transplant were reported to originate from several hundred expanded graft clones.

The CDR3 totals 14 residues. V lost 5 bases to trimming and J lost 4 bases; unmatched junction nucleotides: 8. The germline V gene has CDR1 SQVTM and CDR2 ANQGSEA. The sample was PBMCs, taken before TCRalphabeta/CD19-depleted stem cell transplant. The rearrangement joins TRBV29-1 to TRBJ1-5; TRBD1 matches at 7 bases. This TCR came from a girl aged 2 to 10 with aplastic anemia, due to receive a stem cell transplant. CDR3 sequence reads: CSVTEGAGNQPQHF. CDR3 bases: TGCAGCGTTACAGAGGGGGCTGGGAATCAGCCCCAGCATTTT.